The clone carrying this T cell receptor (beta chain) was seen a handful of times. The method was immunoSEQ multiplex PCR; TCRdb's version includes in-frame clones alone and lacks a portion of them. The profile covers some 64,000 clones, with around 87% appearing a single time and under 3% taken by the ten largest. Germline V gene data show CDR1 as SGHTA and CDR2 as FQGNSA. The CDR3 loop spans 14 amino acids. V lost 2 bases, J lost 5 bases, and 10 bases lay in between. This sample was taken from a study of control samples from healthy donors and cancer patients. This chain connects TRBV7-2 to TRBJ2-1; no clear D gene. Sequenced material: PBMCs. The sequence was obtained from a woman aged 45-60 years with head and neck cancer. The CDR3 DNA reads TGTGCCAGCAGCTTAAGGCCGAGTAACAATGAGCAGTTCTTC. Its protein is CASSLRPSNNEQFF.